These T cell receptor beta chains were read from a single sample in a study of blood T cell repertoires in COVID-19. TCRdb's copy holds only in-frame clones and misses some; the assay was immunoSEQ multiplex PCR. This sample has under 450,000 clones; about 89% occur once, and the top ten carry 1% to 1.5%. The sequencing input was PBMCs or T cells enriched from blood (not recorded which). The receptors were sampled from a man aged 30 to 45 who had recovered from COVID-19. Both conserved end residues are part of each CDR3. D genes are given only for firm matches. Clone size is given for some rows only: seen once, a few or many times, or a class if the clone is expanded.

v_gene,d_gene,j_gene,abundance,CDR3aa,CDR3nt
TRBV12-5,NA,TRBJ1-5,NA,CASGDFTETCF,TGTGCTAGTGGCGACTTTACCGAAACTTGTTTT
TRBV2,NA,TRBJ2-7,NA,CASRVRDYEQYF,TGTGCCAGCAGGGTGAGAGATTACGAGCAGTACTTC
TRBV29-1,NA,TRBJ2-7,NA,CSVGSSGNYEQYF,TGCAGCGTTGGTAGTTCAGGGAACTACGAGCAGTACTTC
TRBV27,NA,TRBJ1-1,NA,CASSLSTGHPNTEAFF,TGTGCCAGCAGTTTATCGACAGGACACCCGAACACTGAAGCTTTCTTT
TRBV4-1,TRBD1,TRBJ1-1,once,CASSQVGRGRAVEAFF,TGCGCCAGCAGCCAAGTGGGCAGGGGGCGGGCTGTTGAAGCTTTCTTT
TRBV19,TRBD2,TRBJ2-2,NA,CASYVWGGMPNTGELFF,TGTGCCAGTTATGTCTGGGGGGGGATGCCGAACACCGGGGAGCTGTTTTTT
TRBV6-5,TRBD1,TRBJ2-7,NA,CASSYPPGTGRDEQYF,TGTGCCAGCAGTTACCCGCCGGGGACAGGGAGGGACGAGCAGTACTTC
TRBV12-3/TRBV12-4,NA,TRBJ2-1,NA,CASRADREQFF,TGTGCCAGCAGAGCAGACAGAGAGCAGTTCTTC
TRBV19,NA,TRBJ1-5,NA,CASSIDPAGVQPQHF,TGTGCCAGTAGTATAGATCCGGCAGGGGTTCAGCCCCAGCATTTT
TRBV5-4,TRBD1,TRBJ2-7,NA,CASSLRQGYEQYF,TGTGCCAGCAGCCTGAGACAGGGCTACGAGCAGTACTTC
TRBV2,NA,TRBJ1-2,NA,CASSGQRYGYTF,TGTGCCAGCAGTGGACAGAGGTATGGCTACACCTTC
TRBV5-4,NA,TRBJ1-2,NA,CASSGGTGPSGGYTF,TGTGCCAGCAGCGGAGGGACTGGGCCATCAGGTGGCTACACCTTC
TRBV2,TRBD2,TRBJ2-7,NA,CASSGGGMYYEQYF,TGTGCCAGCTCGGGAGGGGGTATGTATTACGAGCAGTACTTC
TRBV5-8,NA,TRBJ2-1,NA,CASSLTSGTYNEQFF,TGTGCCAGCAGCCTTACGAGTGGGACTTACAATGAGCAGTTCTTC
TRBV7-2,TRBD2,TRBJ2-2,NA,CASSPGMGGPGELFF,TGTGCCAGCAGCCCCGGGATGGGAGGGCCCGGGGAGCTGTTTTTT
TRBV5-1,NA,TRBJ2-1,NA,CASSYPSSYNEQFF,TGCGCCAGCAGCTATCCGAGCTCCTACAATGAGCAGTTCTTC
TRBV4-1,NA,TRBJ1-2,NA,CASSPVAGGGYTF,TGCGCCAGCAGCCCCGTTGCGGGGGGTGGCTACACCTTC
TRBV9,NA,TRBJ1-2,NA,CASSPHPEEGGYTF,TGTGCCAGCAGCCCCCACCCCGAGGAAGGTGGCTACACCTTC
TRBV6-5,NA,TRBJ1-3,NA,CASSYSQGTGNTIYF,TGTGCCAGCAGTTACTCACAGGGAACTGGAAACACCATATATTTT
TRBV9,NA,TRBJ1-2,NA,CASSSRDNYGYTF,TGTGCCAGCAGCTCCCGAGATAACTATGGCTACACCTTC
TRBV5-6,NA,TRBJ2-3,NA,CASSQWGQGQEKDTQYF,TGTGCCAGCAGCCAATGGGGGCAGGGACAAGAAAAAGATACGCAGTATTTT
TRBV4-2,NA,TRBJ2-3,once,CASSQDEGTDTQYF,TGTGCCAGCAGCCAAGACGAGGGTACAGATACGCAGTATTTT
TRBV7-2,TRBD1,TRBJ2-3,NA,CASSFPGQTQYF,TGTGCCAGCAGCTTTCCGGGACAGACGCAGTATTTT
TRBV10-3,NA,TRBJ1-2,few,CAIRGPKEGGYTF,TGTGCCATCAGGGGGCCAAAAGAAGGAGGCTACACCTTC
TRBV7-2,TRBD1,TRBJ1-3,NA,CASSGQGAGNTIYF,TGTGCCAGCAGCGGACAGGGGGCTGGAAACACCATATATTTT
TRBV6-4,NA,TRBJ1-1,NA,CASRDTSRDTEAFF,TGTGCCAGCCGGGACACAAGTCGGGACACTGAAGCTTTCTTT
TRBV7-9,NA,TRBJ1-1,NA,CASSLSSLGSFF,TGTGCCAGCAGCCTTTCAAGCCTTGGTTCTTTCTTT
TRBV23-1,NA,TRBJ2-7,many,CASTTQGREQYF,TGCGCCAGCACCACACAGGGTAGAGAGCAGTACTTC
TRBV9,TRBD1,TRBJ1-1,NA,CASSAPVDRGQNTEAFF,TGTGCCAGCAGCGCGCCCGTAGACAGGGGCCAGAACACTGAAGCTTTCTTT
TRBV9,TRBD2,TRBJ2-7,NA,CASSVGAGYYEQYF,TGTGCCAGCAGCGTAGGAGCGGGGTACTACGAGCAGTACTTC
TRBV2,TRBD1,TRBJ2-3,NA,CASREQGGADTQYF,TGTGCCAGCAGAGAGCAAGGGGGCGCAGATACGCAGTATTTT
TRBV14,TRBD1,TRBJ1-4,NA,CASSDDRAANEKLFF,TGTGCCAGCAGCGACGACAGGGCGGCTAATGAAAAACTGTTTTTT
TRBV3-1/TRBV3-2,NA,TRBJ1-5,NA,CASSSRNQPQHF,TGTGCCAGCAGCTCCCGGAATCAGCCCCAGCATTTT
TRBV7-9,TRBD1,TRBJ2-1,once,CASSLEGQGWNEQFF,TGTGCCAGCAGCTTAGAGGGACAGGGTTGGAATGAGCAGTTCTTC
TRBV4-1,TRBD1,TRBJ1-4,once,CASSQVLSGGHEKLFF,TGCGCCAGCAGCCAAGTCCTGTCAGGGGGCCATGAAAAACTGTTTTTT
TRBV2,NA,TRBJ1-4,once,CASRGGGLTNEKLFF,TGTGCGAGCAGGGGAGGGGGGTTGACTAATGAAAAACTGTTTTTT
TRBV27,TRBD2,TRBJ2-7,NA,CASSPDSGTRTYEQYF,TGTGCCAGCAGTCCCGACTCCGGGACTAGGACCTACGAGCAGTACTTC
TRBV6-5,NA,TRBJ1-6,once,CASTQGSYNSPLHF,TGTGCCAGCACCCAGGGGTCCTATAATTCACCCCTCCACTTT